The sequence of this TCR beta chain was determined in a study of blood T cell repertoires in COVID-19. Overall study: Researchers got acute and convalescent COVID-19 samples from the United States, Italy and Spain.

Original processing notes: The authors estimated nucleated cell counts from reference gene primer amplification. Profiled with immunoSEQ multiplex PCR; TCRdb holds only in-frame clones, not every one. V and J calls and clone size are given by that table; D and trimming were obtained from the DNA. This sample has 250,000 to 300,000 clones, with less than 90% found just once. CDR3 length: 16 residues. Trimming cost V 5 bases and J 3 bases, with 19 bases left between them. CDR1 and CDR2 (germline): SGHTA, FQGNSA. The source of this sequence is a woman aged 70 to 79 with COVID-19, enrolled during active disease. Sequencing was carried out using peripheral blood. V is TRBV7-2 and J is TRBJ2-5, with D tentatively TRBD2 (6 bases). The CDR3 protein is CASSTAWGGVEETQYF. In DNA form, the CDR3 reads TGTGCCAGCAGCACTGCGTGGGGCGGGGTAGAAGAGACCCAGTACTTC.